This T cell receptor beta chain was captured in a study of T-cell reconstitution after alpha-beta-depleted transplantation in children. A TCRbeta library incorporating unique molecular identifiers was prepared. TCRdb fed the PCR reads into MiXCR, producing one record per CDR3 protein. The sample lists roughly 120,000 distinct CDR3 sequences, about a tenth seen once, with approximately 7.9% in the top ten. There are many counts of this clonotype. The germline V gene has CDR1 MNHNS and CDR2 SASEGT. The CDR3 is 15 amino acids. Trimming took off 6 bases at V and 2 bases at J, with 17 bases between the two ends.

This chain uses TRBV6-1 with TRBJ2-7; tentatively, D is TRBD2 (5 bases). The input for sequencing was PBMCs from the stem cell graft donor, taken from the stem cell graft. The receptor was derived from a human donor who donated a stem cell graft to a child with acute lymphoblastic leukemia. This CDR3 reads CASSRRPVYPYEQYF. CDR3 in DNA: TGTGCCAGCAGCCGGAGGCCCGTCTATCCCTACGAGCAGTACTTC.